The next 19 T cell receptor beta chains were all read from a single sample in a study of OX40 agonist ivuxolimab in advanced cancers. The repertoire was sequenced with immunoSEQ multiplex PCR; TCRdb's copy has only in-frame clones and lacks some. Counted here are 55,000 to 75,000 clones, about 84% occurring once; the ten biggest clones make up roughly 8%. Source: CD4+ or CD8+ T cells sorted from blood, taken in a trial of the OX40 agonist ivuxolimab. These receptors were taken from an adult with an advanced solid tumor such as melanoma, head and neck, liver or kidney cancer.

The gene calls are TRBV9 and TRBJ2-1; TRBD2 matches at 10 bases. The ends lost 0 bases at V and 5 bases at J; junction bases unmatched: 5. Per the germline V gene, CDR1 is SGDLS and CDR2 is YYNGEE. This CDR3 contains 16 residues. The CDR3 DNA is TGTGCCAGCAGCGTAGCCCCACTAGCGGGGAACAATGAGCAGTTCTTC. Residues: CASSVAPLAGNNEQFF.

The chain carries TRBV7-9 and TRBJ2-5; possible D gene TRBD1, 7 bases. The J call is doubtful: the DNA matches TRBJ2-7 better. CDR3 length: 15 amino acids. The germline CDR1 and CDR2 sequences are SEHNR and FQNEAQ (reference sequence). In DNA, the CDR3 is TGTGCCAGCAGCAAACAGGGGACTCTTTCCTACGAGCAGTACTTC. Its translation is CASSKQGTLSYEQYF.

The chain links TRBV30 to TRBJ1-1; possible D gene TRBD1, 6 bases. Germline CDR1 and CDR2: GTSNPN and SVGIG (reference sequence). The CDR3 runs 13 residues. V lost 5 bases and J lost 1, with 11 bases in between. CDR3 sequence reads: CAWAETGNTEAFF. The CDR3 DNA reads as TGTGCCTGGGCCGAGACAGGGAACACTGAAGCTTTCTTT.

A single count supports this clone. The chain is built from TRBV5-1 and TRBJ1-4, with TRBD1 as a possible D gene (6 bases). CDR3 size: 14 residues. Trimming pared 5 bases from V and 0 bases from J, leaving 8 bases between. The V gene's germline CDR1 is SGHRS and CDR2 YFSETQ. The CDR3 DNA reads as TGCGCCAGCAGGGGGGGCGCAACTAATGAAAAACTGTTTTTT. The encoded protein is CASRGGATNEKLFF.

V gene TRBV19 combines with J gene TRBJ1-6, with D perhaps TRBD1 (5 bases). Germline V gives CDR1 LNHDA, CDR2 SQIVND (reference sequence). V was shortened by 5 bases and J by 7 bases, with 12 bases between the two germline ends. The CDR3 runs 14 residues. The CDR3 protein is CASSRGKHNSPLHF. The CDR3 DNA follows: TGTGCCAGTAGTCGGGGGAAGCACAATTCACCCCTCCACTTT.

This clone was detected only once. The V gene is TRBV5-1, the J gene TRBJ2-6; D remains ambiguous. CDR3 length: 17 amino acids. Deletions cut 0 bases from V and 2 bases from J, with 12 bases between. Germline V CDR1 and CDR2: SGHRS, YFSETQ. The CDR3 DNA follows: TGCGCCAGCAGCTTGGCCCTCCAGGTAACTGGGGCCAACGTCCTGACTTTC. Protein product: CASSLALQVTGANVLTF.

This rearrangement joins TRBV7-3 to TRBJ2-1, with 8 bases lining up with TRBD1. The CDR3 has 15 residues. Germline values: CDR1 SGHTA, CDR2 FQGTGA. The J segment lost 4 bases and the V segment lost 5 bases, leaving 7 bases of the junction unmatched. In nucleotides, the CDR3 is TGTGCCAGCAGCGAAAGGGGACAGGAGTACAATGAGCAGTTCTTC. It translates to CASSERGQEYNEQFF.

This chain joins TRBV30 and TRBJ2-1; 8 positions agree with TRBD1. CDR3 length: 15 amino acids. CDR1 is GTSNPN and CDR2 is SVGIG in the germline V gene (reference sequence). V trimming: 0 bases; J trimming: 5 bases; junction bases outside the gene matches: 6. The CDR3 spells CAWSVLGTGNNEQFF. The DNA for the CDR3 is TGTGCCTGGAGTGTACTTGGGACAGGTAACAATGAGCAGTTCTTC.

The rearrangement joins TRBV5-1 to TRBJ2-5, with TRBD1 matching 8 bases. The CDR3 sequence is 15 residues long. CDR1 and CDR2 from the germline V gene are SGHRS and YFSETQ. V shed 2 bases, J shed 0 bases, and the junction held 3 bases outside the gene matches. DNA for the CDR3: TGCGCCAGCAGCTTACGACAGGGGAACCAAGAGACCCAGTACTTC. This sequence encodes CASSLRQGNQETQYF.

The V gene is TRBV5-1, the J gene TRBJ2-3; D assignment may be TRBD1 or TRBD2 (5 bases each). CDR1 and CDR2 (germline): SGHRS, YFSETQ. CDR3 length equals 15 residues. V lost 2 bases and J lost 0, with 10 bases in between. The CDR3 is CASSFWGSSTDTQYF. The CDR3 coding sequence is TGCGCCAGCAGCTTCTGGGGGTCCAGCACAGATACGCAGTATTTT.

The chain uses TRBV19 and TRBJ1-5; D remains unclear. The length of the CDR3 is 13 residues. Looked up from germline, CDR1 is LNHDA and CDR2 is SQIVND (reference sequence). The V end lost 0 bases, the J end lost 6 bases, and 6 bases lay between the germline ends. CDR3 amino acids: CASSIDSGQPQHF. In nucleotides, the CDR3 is TGTGCCAGTAGTATAGATTCCGGTCAGCCCCAGCATTTT.

The rearrangement joins TRBV5-1 to TRBJ1-5; 11 bases agree with TRBD1. The CDR3 is made up of 18 amino acids. Trimming took 0 bases from V and 0 from J; bases not matched to a gene: 5. Germline V lookup: CDR1 SGHRS, CDR2 YFSETQ. The CDR3 loop is CASSLGDRGNLSNQPQHF. CDR3 DNA sequence: TGCGCCAGCAGCTTGGGGGACAGGGGGAACCTTAGCAATCAGCCCCAGCATTTT.

The chain couples TRBV2 to TRBJ2-5; 10 nucleotides agree with TRBD2. Losses at the gene ends were 3 bases for V and 7 bases for J; bases not matched to a gene: 8. The CDR3 has 15 amino acids. The germline gives CDR1 SNHLY, CDR2 FYNNEI. The CDR3 loop reads CASSERTSGPGTQYF. CDR3 coding DNA: TGTGCCAGCAGTGAGAGGACTAGCGGCCCAGGGACCCAGTACTTC.

The V gene is TRBV7-3, the J gene TRBJ2-5; a possible D gene is TRBD2 (6 bases). Germline V gene sequence: CDR1 SGHTA, CDR2 FQGTGA. Trimming took 2 bases from V and 2 from J, leaving 12 bases between them. The CDR3 loop spans 15 amino acids. CDR3 sequence reads: CASSLAGGVQETQYF. DNA of the CDR3: TGTGCCAGCAGCTTAGCCGGCGGGGTTCAAGAGACCCAGTACTTC.

The chain couples TRBV7-6 to TRBJ2-7, with D perhaps matching TRBD1 or TRBD2 (5 bases each). The ends were cut back, 4 bases at V and 7 bases at J, with 14 bases in the middle. The CDR3 runs to 13 residues. Germline CDR1 is SGHVS and CDR2 is FNYEAQ. The CDR3 DNA sequence: TGTGCCAGCAGCTCGGGGCCCTGGAAGGAGCAGTACTTC. Its protein product is CASSSGPWKEQYF.

In its sample, this clone was seen a few times. The V gene is TRBV7-2, the J gene TRBJ1-2; D may be TRBD1 (6 bases). The CDR3 is 14 amino acids. CDR1 is SGHTA, CDR2 FQGNSA, per germline. V was clipped by 3 bases and J by 8 bases, with 16 bases between them. The CDR3 is CASSFPGARGGYTF. The CDR3 DNA reads as TGTGCCAGCAGCTTCCCAGGGGCCCGGGGAGGCTACACCTTC.

The chain joins TRBV10-3 to TRBJ1-5; 9 bases map to TRBD1. Germline V gene lookup returns CDR1 ENHRY and CDR2 SYGVKD. Trimming removed 6 bases from V and 0 bases from J; junction bases left unmatched: 3. There are 15 residues in the CDR3. The CDR3 nucleotides read TGTGCCATCAGCAGGACAGGGGATAGCAATCAGCCCCAGCATTTT. It translates to CAISRTGDSNQPQHF.

The rearrangement joins TRBV7-2 to TRBJ1-3; 7 nucleotides agree with TRBD1. The CDR3 has 16 residues. The V segment lost 3 bases and the J segment 1 base; nucleotides outside the gene matches: 6. The germline V gene encodes CDR1 SGHTA and CDR2 FQGNSA. CDR3 region: CASSFGQAGSGNTIYF. CDR3 DNA: TGTGCCAGCAGCTTCGGACAGGCTGGTTCTGGAAACACCATATATTTT.

The chain has TRBV7-9 and TRBJ2-5; 11 nucleotides agree with TRBD2. The CDR3 covers 16 residues. V trimming: 3 bases; J trimming: 12 bases; junction bases outside the gene matches: 15. Germline lookup yields CDR1 SEHNR and CDR2 FQNEAQ (reference sequence). DNA of the CDR3: TGTGCCAGCAGCTTGGCGGGCCTAGCGGGGGGATCTAGTAAGTACTTC. Encoded protein: CASSLAGLAGGSSKYF.